The clone carrying this TCR beta chain was counted a single time. The data stem from a study of technical replicates of blood from a few donors. CDR1 MNHNS and CDR2 SASEGT come from the germline V gene. The CDR3 spans 15 residues. V was pared by 2 bases and J by 3 bases, with 5 bases of the junction left unmatched. TCRdb's table, derived via immunoSEQ multiplex PCR, lists solely in-frame clones and lacks some. The table includes tens of thousands of clones, around 94% detected once. This chain connects TRBV6-1 to TRBJ2-3; TRBD2 matches 7 bases. This sequence was found in a human donor in good health. Specimen: T cells isolated from PBMCs. CDR3 sequence reads: CASSESGVLTDTQYF. The CDR3 DNA reads TGTGCCAGCAGTGAAAGCGGGGTTTTAACAGATACGCAGTATTTT.